These T cell receptor beta chains were read from a single sample in a study of T-cell memory formation after mild COVID-19. Using its own MiXCR run on the 5' RACE reads, TCRdb lists one record per CDR3 protein. The sample lists roughly 250,000 distinct CDR3 sequences, over 15% occurring once. The sample was PBMCs or a T cell subset sorted from them (not recorded which). The receptors here all came from a man younger than 35 who had mild COVID-19 (a few samples of this study predate the infection). Cell type and time point are not known. The conserved cysteine and the conserved F or W are not part of the CDR3 here.

V gene	J gene	CDR3 protein
TRBV5-1	TRBJ1-1	ASSSTGTGGTEAF
TRBV4-3	TRBJ1-4	ASSPGRRKGTNEKLF
TRBV7-9	TRBJ2-2	ASSTPGTGNTGELF
TRBV20-1	TRBJ2-3	SAPTSGVADTQY
TRBV9	TRBJ2-5	ASSARTGGGETQY
TRBV7-9	TRBJ2-1	ASSIPSGGLLYEQF
TRBV10-3	TRBJ1-1	AIKQWNTEAF
TRBV12-5	TRBJ2-7	ASGFPGTRDEQY
TRBV28	TRBJ1-1	ASSLSVGGTEAF
TRBV7-9	TRBJ1-4	ASRAGTHVAEKLF
TRBV29-1	TRBJ1-4	SVPGGPNEKLF
TRBV11-2	TRBJ2-2	ASSTELTGVNTGELF
TRBV12-3/TRBV12-4	TRBJ2-3	ASSQGYTDTQY
TRBV27	TRBJ1-4	ASSFTHPTNEKLF
TRBV6-2/TRBV6-3	TRBJ2-1	ASSYDGPAREQF
TRBV7-2	TRBJ2-3	ASSLDRAQY
TRBV14	TRBJ2-5	ASSLDRGMVETQY
TRBV20-1	TRBJ2-4	SARASLAKNIQY